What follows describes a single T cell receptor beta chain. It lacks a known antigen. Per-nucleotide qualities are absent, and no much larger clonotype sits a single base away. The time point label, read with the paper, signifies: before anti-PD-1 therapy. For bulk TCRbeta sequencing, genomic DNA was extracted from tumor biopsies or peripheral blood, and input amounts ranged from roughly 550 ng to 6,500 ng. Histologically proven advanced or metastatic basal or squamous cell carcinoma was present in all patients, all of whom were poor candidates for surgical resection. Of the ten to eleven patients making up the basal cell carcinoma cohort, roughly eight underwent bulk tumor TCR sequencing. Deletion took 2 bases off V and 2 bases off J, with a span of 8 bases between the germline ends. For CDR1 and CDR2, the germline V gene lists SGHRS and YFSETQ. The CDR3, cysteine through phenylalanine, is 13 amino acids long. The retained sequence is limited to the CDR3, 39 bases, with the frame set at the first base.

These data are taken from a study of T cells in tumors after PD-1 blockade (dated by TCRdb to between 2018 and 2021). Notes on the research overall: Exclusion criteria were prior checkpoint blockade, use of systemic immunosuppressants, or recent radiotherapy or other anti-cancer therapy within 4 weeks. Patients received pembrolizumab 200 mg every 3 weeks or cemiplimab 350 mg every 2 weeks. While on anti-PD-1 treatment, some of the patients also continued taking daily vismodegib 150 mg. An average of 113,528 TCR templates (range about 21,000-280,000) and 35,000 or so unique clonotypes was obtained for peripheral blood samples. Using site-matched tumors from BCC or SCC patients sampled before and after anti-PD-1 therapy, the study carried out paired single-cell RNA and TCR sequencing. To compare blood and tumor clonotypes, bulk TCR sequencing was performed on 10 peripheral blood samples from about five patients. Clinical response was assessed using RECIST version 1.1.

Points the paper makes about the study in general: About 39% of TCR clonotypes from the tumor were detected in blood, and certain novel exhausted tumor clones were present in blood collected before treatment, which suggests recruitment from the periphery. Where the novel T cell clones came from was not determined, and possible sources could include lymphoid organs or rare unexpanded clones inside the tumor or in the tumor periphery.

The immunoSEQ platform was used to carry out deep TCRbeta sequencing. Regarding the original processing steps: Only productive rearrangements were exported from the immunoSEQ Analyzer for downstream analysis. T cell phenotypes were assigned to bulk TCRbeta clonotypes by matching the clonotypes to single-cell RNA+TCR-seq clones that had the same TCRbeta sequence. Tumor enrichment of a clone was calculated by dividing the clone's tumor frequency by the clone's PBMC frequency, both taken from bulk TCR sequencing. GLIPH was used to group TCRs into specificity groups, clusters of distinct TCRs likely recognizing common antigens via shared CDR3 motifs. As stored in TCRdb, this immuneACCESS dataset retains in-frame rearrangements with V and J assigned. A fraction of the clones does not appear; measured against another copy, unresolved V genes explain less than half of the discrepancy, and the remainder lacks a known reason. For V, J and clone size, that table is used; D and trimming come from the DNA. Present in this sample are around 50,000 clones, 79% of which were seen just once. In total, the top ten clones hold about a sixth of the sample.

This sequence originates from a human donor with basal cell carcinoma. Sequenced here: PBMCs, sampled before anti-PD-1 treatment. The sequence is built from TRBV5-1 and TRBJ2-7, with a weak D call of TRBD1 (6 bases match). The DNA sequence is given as TGCGCCAGCAGCTTTGGACAGCCCTACGAGCAGTACTTC. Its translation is CASSFGQPYEQYF. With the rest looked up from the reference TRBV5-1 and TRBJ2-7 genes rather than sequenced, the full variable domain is KAGVTQTPRYLIKTRGQQVTLSCSPISGHRSVSWYQQTPGQGLQFLFEYFSETQRNKGNFPGRFSGRQFSNSRSEMNVSTLELGDSALYLCASSFGQPYEQYFGPGTRLTVT.